The clone carrying this T cell receptor (beta chain) has just one count. At the DNA level, this CDR3 is encoded by other sequences in the same sample as well. The data stem from a study of blood T cell repertoires in COVID-19. Study at large: Specimens from acute and convalescent COVID-19 originated in the United States, Italy and Spain. Sample material is recorded as cDNA or gDNA derived from T cells, B-cell-depleted T cells, or PBMCs.

Per the original data handling: Nucleated cell counts were estimated from reference gene primer amplification. Sequenced by immunoSEQ multiplex PCR; TCRdb stores in-frame clones only, minus some. V and J calls and clone size follow that table, whereas D and trimming were derived from the DNA. The sample lists roughly 410,000 clones, around nine tenths occurring once. Recruited during active infection, patients (from Seattle) were subsequently followed longitudinally. Trimming pared 1 base from V and 3 bases from J, leaving 9 bases between. Germline CDR1 is SGHAT and CDR2 is FQNNGV. The CDR3 sequence is 14 residues long.

The sequencing input was peripheral blood. The clonotype comes from a woman aged 35 to 49 with COVID-19, enrolled during active disease. This chain joins TRBV11-2 and TRBJ1-1, with a possible D match to TRBD1 (6 bases). The CDR3 reads CASSLVGGDTEAFF. CDR3 nucleotides: TGTGCCAGCAGCTTAGTAGGGGGAGACACTGAAGCTTTCTTT.